This passage covers 8 T cell receptor beta chains from one sample sequenced in a study of beta chain features in type 1 diabetes. The antigens these receptors bind are not known. Sequenced material consisted of expressed TCRB transcripts (all of the isolated RNA was reverse transcribed). The method was immunoSEQ multiplex PCR; TCRdb's version includes in-frame clones alone and lacks a portion of them. The data hold more than 250,000 clones, with about 13% observed a single time. Findings of the study overall: TCRB CDR3 length was moderately but significantly reduced in all four CD4+ subsets of Type 1 diabetes patients.

The specimen sequenced was naive CD4+ T cells from blood. These receptor sequences come from a man aged 25 to 40 with type 1 diabetes.

The gene calls are TRBV5-1 and TRBJ2-7, with 7 bases aligning to TRBD1. J gave up 6 bases and V 0 bases, and 9 bases lay outside the gene matches. Germline CDR1 and CDR2: SGHRS and YFSETQ. The CDR3 loop spans 15 amino acids. CDR3 nucleotides: TGCGCCAGCAGCTTGGGGGACAGTTTTCTACCCGAGCAGTACTTC. Encoded protein: CASSLGDSFLPEQYF.

This clone has a handful of counts. This chain uses TRBV9 with TRBJ1-1; the D gene is possibly TRBD1 (5 bases). The CDR3 totals 15 residues. From germline, CDR1 is SGDLS and CDR2 YYNGEE. Deletions cut 4 bases from V and 4 bases from J, with 17 bases between. CDR3: CASSPTGGRVTEAFF. In nucleotides, the CDR3 is TGTGCCAGCAGCCCCACGGGGGGAAGGGTCACTGAAGCTTTCTTT.

This clone has a handful of counts. CDR3 amino acids: CASSLSWDSRGYTF. The CDR3 DNA is TGTGCCAGCAGCTTGTCTTGGGACAGTCGGGGCTACACCTTC. V usage is TRBV7-2 and J usage is TRBJ1-2, with 7 bases aligning to TRBD1. This CDR3 has 14 amino acids. Germline CDR1 is SGHTA and CDR2 is FQGNSA. With V trimmed by 3 bases and J by 8 bases, 9 bases remained unmatched.

V usage is TRBV7-2 and J usage is TRBJ2-5, with 8 positions matching TRBD1. V lost 3 bases and J lost 2; bases outside the gene matches: 8. Looked up from germline, CDR1 is SGHTA and CDR2 is FQGNSA. The CDR3 extends over 16 amino acids. The CDR3 bases are TGTGCCAGCAGCTTCGGACAGGGAGGTTCGCAAGAGACCCAGTACTTC. This encodes CASSFGQGGSQETQYF.

The chain couples TRBV28 to TRBJ1-5; no clear D. Germline CDR1 reads MDHEN; CDR2 reads SYDVKM. With 8 bases removed from V and 6 bases from J, the gap between germline ends came to 17 bases. CDR3 length equals 14 residues. CDR3 bases: TGTGCCAGCGTTCCCCACACCTCAGGTCAGCCCCAGCATTTT. Residues: CASVPHTSGQPQHF.

The genes are TRBV5-1 and TRBJ2-5, with 9 positions matching TRBD2. This CDR3 spans 17 amino acids. Looked up from germline, CDR1 is SGHRS and CDR2 is YFSETQ. The V gene end was trimmed by 4 bases and the J gene end by 4 bases; junction bases not matched to a gene: 14. The CDR3 nucleotides read TGCGCCAGCAGCCGACAGACGACTAGCGGCATAAGAGAGACCCAGTACTTC. Residues: CASSRQTTSGIRETQYF. Full variable domain (remainder filled in from reference TRBV5-1 and TRBJ2-5): KAGVTQTPRYLIKTRGQQVTLSCSPISGHRSVSWYQQTPGQGLQFLFEYFSETQRNKGNFPGRFSGRQFSNSRSEMNVSTLELGDSALYLCASSRQTTSGIRETQYFGPGTRLLVL.

This clone came up a few times. The genes are TRBV7-9 and TRBJ1-2; 10 bases match TRBD1. CDR3 length equals 15 residues. With V trimmed by 8 bases and J by 4 bases, 10 bases remained unmatched. Germline V CDR1 and CDR2: SEHNR, FQNEAQ (reference sequence). CDR3 DNA: TGTGCCAGCCATAGACAGGGGGCGGAGGTCTATGGCTACACCTTC. Translation: CASHRQGAEVYGYTF.

This clone has just a few counts. This chain joins TRBV25-1 and TRBJ2-2; 10 nucleotides agree with TRBD2. The V gene's germline CDR1 is MGHDK and CDR2 SYGVNS. This CDR3 spans 16 amino acids. The J segment lost 4 bases and the V segment lost 4 bases, leaving 6 bases of the junction unmatched. This CDR3 reads CASSVSSGSGTGELFF. CDR3 in DNA: TGTGCCAGCAGTGTCTCTAGCGGGAGCGGCACCGGGGAGCTGTTTTTT.